This record covers a single T cell receptor (beta chain). Its antigen is unidentified. CDR1 is KGHDR and CDR2 is SFDVKD in the germline V gene. The CDR3 runs 17 residues. V was clipped by 2 bases and J by 6 bases; unmatched bases: 11. The data are from a study of T cell responses to AZD1222 COVID-19 vaccine. Study background: Pooled together were second doses at about 4 or about 12 weeks. Overall study findings and caveats: Repertoire samples came only from after the peak T cell response. Regions 160-218 and 743-854 dominated among vaccine-associated CD4 TCRs spanning spike. Reports indicate that nearly half of spike-specific TCRs are directed at unmutated variant regions.

Here immunoSEQ multiplex PCR was the method, and the copy in TCRdb shows in-frame clones only, minus some. The table includes more than 95,000 clones, about 92% detected once. The sequenced sample was peripheral blood, obtained on day 0 of AZD1222 vaccination. The source is an adult in good health. The chain joins TRBV24-1 to TRBJ2-1, with 8 positions matching TRBD1. Here the CDR3 reads CATSDSRGTGTGNEQFF. The CDR3 nucleotides read TGTGCCACCAGTGATTCGAGAGGGACAGGCACGGGCAATGAGCAGTTCTTC.